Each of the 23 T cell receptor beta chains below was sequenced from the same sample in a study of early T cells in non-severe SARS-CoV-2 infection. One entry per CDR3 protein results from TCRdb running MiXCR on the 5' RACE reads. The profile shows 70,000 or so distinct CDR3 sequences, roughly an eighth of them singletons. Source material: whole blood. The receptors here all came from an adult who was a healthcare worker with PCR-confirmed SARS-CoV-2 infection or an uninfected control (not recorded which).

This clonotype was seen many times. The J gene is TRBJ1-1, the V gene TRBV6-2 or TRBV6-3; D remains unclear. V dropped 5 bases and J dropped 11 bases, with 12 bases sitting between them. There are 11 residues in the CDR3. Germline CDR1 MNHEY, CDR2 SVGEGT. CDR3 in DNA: TGTGCCAGCAGTAGAGACCGTTCGGCTTTCTTT. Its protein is CASSRDRSAFF.

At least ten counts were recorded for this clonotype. CDR3 region: CSAKDRGRNEQYF. Here the CDR3 DNA reads TGCAGTGCAAAAGACAGGGGGCGAAACGAGCAGTACTTC. J is TRBJ2-7 and V is TRBV20-1; 10 bases are shared with TRBD1. This CDR3 region has 13 residues. Germline V CDR1 and CDR2: DFQATT, SNEGSKA (reference sequence). The V segment lost 6 bases and the J segment 5 bases; nucleotides outside the gene matches: 7.

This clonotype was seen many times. The CDR3 DNA reads as TGTGCCAGCAGGCCGGGACAGGGGGCATCCTACGAGCAGTACTTC. Encoded protein: CASRPGQGASYEQYF. The V call is TRBV2, the J call TRBJ2-7; 12 nucleotides match TRBD1. Trimming at V came to 6 bases and at J to 1 base, leaving 4 bases not matched to a gene. This CDR3 contains 15 residues. Germline CDR1 reads SNHLY; CDR2 reads FYNNEI. Filled out from reference TRBV2 and TRBJ2-7, the complete variable domain reads EPEVTQTPSHQVTQMGQEVILRCVPISNHLYFYWYRQILGQKVEFLVSFYNNEISEKSEIFDDQFSVERPDGSNFTLKIRSTKLEDSAMYFCASRPGQGASYEQYFGPGTRLTVT.

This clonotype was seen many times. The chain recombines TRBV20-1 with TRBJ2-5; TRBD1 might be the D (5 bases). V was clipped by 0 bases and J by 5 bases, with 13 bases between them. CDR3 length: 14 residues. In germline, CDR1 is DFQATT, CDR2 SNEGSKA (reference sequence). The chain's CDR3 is CSARDPNRRETQYF. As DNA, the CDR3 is TGCAGTGCTAGAGATCCGAACAGGCGGGAGACCCAGTACTTC.

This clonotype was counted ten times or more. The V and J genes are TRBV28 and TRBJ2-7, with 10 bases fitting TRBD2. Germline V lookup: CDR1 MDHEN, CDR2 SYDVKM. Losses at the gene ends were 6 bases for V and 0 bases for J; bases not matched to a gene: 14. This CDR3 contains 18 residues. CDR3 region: CASRLRSGRVAGSYEQYF. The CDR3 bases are TGTGCCAGCAGACTTCGAAGCGGGAGGGTTGCTGGCTCCTACGAGCAGTACTTC.

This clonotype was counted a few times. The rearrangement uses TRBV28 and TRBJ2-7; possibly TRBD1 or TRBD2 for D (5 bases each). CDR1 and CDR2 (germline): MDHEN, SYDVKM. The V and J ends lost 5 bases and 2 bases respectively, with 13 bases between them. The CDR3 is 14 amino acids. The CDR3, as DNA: TGTGCCAGCAGTCCCCTCGGGACGACCTACGAGCAGTACTTC. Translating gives CASSPLGTTYEQYF.

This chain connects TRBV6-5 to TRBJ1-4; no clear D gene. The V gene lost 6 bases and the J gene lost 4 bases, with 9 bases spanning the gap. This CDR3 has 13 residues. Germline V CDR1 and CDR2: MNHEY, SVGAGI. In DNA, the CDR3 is TGTGCCAGCAGCTCCCCGGGTAATGAAAAACTGTTTTTT. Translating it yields CASSSPGNEKLFF.

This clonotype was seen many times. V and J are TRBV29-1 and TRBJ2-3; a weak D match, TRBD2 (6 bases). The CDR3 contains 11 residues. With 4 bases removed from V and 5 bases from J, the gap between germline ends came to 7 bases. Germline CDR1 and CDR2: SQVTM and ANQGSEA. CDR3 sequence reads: CSVVEGDTQYF. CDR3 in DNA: TGCAGCGTTGTGGAGGGAGATACGCAGTATTTT.

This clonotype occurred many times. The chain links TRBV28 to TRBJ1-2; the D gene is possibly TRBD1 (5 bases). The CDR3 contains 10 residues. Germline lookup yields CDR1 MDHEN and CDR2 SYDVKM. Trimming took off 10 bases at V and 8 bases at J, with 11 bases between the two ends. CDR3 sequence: CATWGCGYTF. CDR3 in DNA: TGTGCCACGTGGGGGTGCGGCTACACCTTC.

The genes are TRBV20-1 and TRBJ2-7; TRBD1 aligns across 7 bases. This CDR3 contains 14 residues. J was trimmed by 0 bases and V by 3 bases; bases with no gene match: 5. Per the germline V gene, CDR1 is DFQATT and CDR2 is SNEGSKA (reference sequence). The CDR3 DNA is TGCAGTGCTAGTCCTGACAGGGCCTCCTACGAGCAGTACTTC. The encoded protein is CSASPDRASYEQYF.

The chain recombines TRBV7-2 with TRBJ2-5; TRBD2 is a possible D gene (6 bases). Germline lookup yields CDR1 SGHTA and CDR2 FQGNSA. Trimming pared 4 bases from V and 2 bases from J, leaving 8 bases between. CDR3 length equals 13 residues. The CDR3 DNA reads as TGTGCCAGCAGCTGGGGACTTCAAGAGACCCAGTACTTC. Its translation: CASSWGLQETQYF.

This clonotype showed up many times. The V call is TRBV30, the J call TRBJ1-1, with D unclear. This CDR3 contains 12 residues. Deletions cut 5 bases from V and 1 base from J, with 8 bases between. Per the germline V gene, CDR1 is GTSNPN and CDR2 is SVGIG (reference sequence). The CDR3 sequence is CAWYRGNTEAFF. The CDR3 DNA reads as TGTGCCTGGTACAGAGGGAACACTGAAGCTTTCTTT. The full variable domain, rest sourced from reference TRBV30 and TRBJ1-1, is SQTIHQWPATLVQPVGSPLSLECTVEGTSNPNLYWYRQAAGRGLQLLFYSVGIGQISSEVPQNLSASRPQDRQFILSSKKLLLSDSGFYLCAWYRGNTEAFFGQGTRLTVV.

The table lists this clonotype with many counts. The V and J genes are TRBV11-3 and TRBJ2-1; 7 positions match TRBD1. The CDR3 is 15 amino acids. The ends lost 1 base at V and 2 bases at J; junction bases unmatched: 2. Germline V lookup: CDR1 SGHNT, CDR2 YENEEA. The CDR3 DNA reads TGTGCCAGCAGCTTAGGACAGGGACCCTACAATGAGCAGTTCTTC. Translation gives CASSLGQGPYNEQFF.

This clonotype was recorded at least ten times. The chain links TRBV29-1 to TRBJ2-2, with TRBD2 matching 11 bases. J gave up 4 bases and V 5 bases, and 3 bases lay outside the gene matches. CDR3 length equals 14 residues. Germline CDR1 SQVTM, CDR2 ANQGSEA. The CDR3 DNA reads TGCAGCGTTTTGGGACTAGCGGTCACCGGGGAGCTGTTTTTT. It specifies CSVLGLAVTGELFF.

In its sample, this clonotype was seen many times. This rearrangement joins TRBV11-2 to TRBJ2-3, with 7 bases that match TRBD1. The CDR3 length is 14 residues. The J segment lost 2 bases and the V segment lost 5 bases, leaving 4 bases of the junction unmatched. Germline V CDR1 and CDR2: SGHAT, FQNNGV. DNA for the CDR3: TGTGCCAGCAGCCCGGACAGGTTCACAGATACGCAGTATTTT. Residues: CASSPDRFTDTQYF.

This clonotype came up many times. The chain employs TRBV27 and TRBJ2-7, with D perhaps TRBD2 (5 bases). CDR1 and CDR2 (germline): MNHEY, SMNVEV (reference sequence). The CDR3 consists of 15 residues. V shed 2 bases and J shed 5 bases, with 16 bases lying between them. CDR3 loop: CASSLVRDTLNEQYF. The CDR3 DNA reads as TGTGCCAGCAGTTTAGTGAGGGATACGTTGAACGAGCAGTACTTC.

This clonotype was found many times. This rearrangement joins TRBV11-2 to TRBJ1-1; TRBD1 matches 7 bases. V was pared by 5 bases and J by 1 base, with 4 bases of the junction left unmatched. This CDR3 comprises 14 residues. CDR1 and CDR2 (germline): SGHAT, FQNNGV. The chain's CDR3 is CASSDRTGNTEAFF. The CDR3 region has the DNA TGTGCCAGCAGCGATAGGACAGGGAACACTGAAGCTTTCTTT.

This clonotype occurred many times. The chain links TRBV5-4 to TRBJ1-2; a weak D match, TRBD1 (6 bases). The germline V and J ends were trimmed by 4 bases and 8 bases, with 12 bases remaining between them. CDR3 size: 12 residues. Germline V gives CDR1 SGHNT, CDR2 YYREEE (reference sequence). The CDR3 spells CASSLTGRGYTF. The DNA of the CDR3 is TGTGCCAGCAGCCTGACAGGCAGGGGCTACACCTTC.

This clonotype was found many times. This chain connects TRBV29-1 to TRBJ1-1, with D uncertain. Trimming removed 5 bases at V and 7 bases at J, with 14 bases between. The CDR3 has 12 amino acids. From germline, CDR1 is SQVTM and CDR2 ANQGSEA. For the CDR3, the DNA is TGCAGCGTTTACAGTGTAGTCCTTGAAGCTTTCTTT. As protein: CSVYSVVLEAFF.

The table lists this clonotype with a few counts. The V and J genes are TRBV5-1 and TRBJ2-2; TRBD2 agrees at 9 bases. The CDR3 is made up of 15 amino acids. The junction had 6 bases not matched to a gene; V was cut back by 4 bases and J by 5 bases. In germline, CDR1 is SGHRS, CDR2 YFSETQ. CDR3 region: CASSPTSGTTGELFF. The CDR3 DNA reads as TGCGCCAGCAGCCCGACTAGCGGTACAACCGGGGAGCTGTTTTTT.

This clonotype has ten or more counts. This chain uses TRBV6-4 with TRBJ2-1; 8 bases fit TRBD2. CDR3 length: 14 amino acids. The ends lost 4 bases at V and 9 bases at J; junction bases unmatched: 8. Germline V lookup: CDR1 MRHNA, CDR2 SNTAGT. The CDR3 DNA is TGTGCCAGCAGTGCCCGGGGGGGCCGTGGTGAGCAGTTCTTC. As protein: CASSARGGRGEQFF.

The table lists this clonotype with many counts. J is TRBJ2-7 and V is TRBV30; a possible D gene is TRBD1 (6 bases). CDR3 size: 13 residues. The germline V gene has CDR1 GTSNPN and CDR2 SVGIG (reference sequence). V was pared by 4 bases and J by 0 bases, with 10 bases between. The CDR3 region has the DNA TGTGCCTGGATGGACAGAAACTCCTACGAGCAGTACTTC. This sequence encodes CAWMDRNSYEQYF.

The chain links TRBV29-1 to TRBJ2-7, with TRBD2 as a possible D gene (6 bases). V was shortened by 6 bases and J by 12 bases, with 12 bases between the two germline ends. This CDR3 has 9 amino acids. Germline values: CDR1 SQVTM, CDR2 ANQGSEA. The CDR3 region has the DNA TGCAGCGTAGAGGAGGGGATGTACTTC. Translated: CSVEEGMYF.